The rows below give T cell receptor beta chains drawn from one sample of a study of metastatic and nonmetastatic thyroid tumors. TCRdb redid the clone calls on the PCR reads using MiXCR. The table has roughly 9,500 clones, around 30% seen once. Sequencing was carried out using tumor tissue. The source is a female donor with papillary thyroid cancer or a benign thyroid nodule (not recorded which). Some clones in this sample may be carry-over from other donors' samples. Each CDR3 is given without its conserved first and last residue.

V gene	J gene	CDR3 protein
TRBV27	TRBJ2-7	ASSLGGERYEQY
TRBV5-1	TRBJ1-2	ASSFTDSSGGYT
TRBV5-1	TRBJ1-3	ASSNLGPASGNTIY
TRBV28	TRBJ2-1	ASSFVGTKSWGEQF
TRBV2	TRBJ2-7	ASSSGQGSYEQY
TRBV3-1	TRBJ2-4	ASSQGSGGGKNIQY
TRBV7-6	TRBJ1-1	ASSLGNIGTEAF
TRBV19	TRBJ2-7	ASSSSDRPGYEQY
TRBV5-1	TRBJ2-3	ASSSGQGTDTQY
TRBV12-5	TRBJ2-1	ASRRTSGTYNEQF
TRBV25-1	TRBJ2-7	AISENIGYEQY
TRBV12-3/TRBV12-4	TRBJ2-1	ASRTGLSVYNEQF
TRBV11-3	TRBJ2-5	ASSLVQPGTQY
TRBV6-1	TRBJ2-2	ASSEINTGELF
TRBV5-4	TRBJ2-1	ASSLAKGASTYNEQF
TRBV2	TRBJ2-1	ASRGPFLVSYNEQF